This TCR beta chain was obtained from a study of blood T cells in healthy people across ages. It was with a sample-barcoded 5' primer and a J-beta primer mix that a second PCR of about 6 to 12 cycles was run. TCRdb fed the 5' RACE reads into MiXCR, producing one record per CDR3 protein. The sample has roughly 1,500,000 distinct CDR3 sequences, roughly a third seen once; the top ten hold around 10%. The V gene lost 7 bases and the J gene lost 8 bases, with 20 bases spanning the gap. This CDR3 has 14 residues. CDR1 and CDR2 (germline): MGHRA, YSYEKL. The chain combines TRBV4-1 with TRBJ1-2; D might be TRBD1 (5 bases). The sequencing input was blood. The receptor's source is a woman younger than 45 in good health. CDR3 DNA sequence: TGCGCCAGCAAGCGGGATCTCGTTCCAGGGGGCTACACCTTC. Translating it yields CASKRDLVPGGYTF.